This T cell receptor (beta chain) was documented in a study of T-cell reconstitution after alpha-beta-depleted transplantation in children. Study results and caveats: As was reported, about two months after transplant, alpha-beta T cells came from several hundred expanded graft clones. Day-60 TCRbeta diversity that was high in some patients was derived from surviving recipient T cells and thymic progenitors. Hyperexpanded clones declined; after one year, newly produced T cells mostly supplied diversity.

Preparation of the TCRbeta library used unique molecular identifiers. TCRdb reanalysed the PCR reads using MiXCR and keeps one entry per CDR3 protein. This table holds about 1,000,000 distinct CDR3 sequences, around 30% found once. The CDR3 sequence is 13 residues long. Germline lookup yields CDR1 DFQATT and CDR2 SNEGSKA (reference sequence). The junction had 7 bases not matched to a gene; V was cut back by 6 bases and J by 5 bases. In its sample, this clonotype was seen a few times. The target antigen is unknown. Sequences were derived from PBMCs, mostly from graft donor cells, sampled 360 days after TCRalphabeta/CD19-depleted stem cell transplant. The receptor was derived from a boy less than two years old who had a stem cell transplant for SCID, so the T cells may come from the graft donor. This chain uses TRBV20-1 with TRBJ2-1, with 7 bases lining up with TRBD1. CDR3 nucleotides: TGCAGTGCCTCAGAAACAGGGGACAATGAGCAGTTCTTC. Amino acids: CSASETGDNEQFF.